This is a list of T cell receptor beta chains from one sample in a study of MAIT cells during Salmonella Paratyphi A infection. Via MiXCR, TCRdb re-called the 5' RACE reads, giving one row per CDR3 protein. The sample includes about 600 distinct CDR3 sequences, roughly a third of them seen just once. Specimen: MAIT cells from PBMCs, collected at the middle sampling point of the challenge study. These receptors were collected from a person between 18 and 75 years old who was deliberately infected with Salmonella Paratyphi A in a paratyphoid fever challenge study. CDR3s include the opening cysteine and the closing phenylalanine or tryptophan. Each record gives: J gene, clone size, V gene, D gene, CDR3 protein, CDR3 DNA. D genes are given only for firm matches. The size of a clone is reported for some rows only, either as once, few or many, or as a class for expanded clones.

TRBJ2-7 | few | TRBV29-1 | - | CSVDDGLNQAEQYF | TGCAGCGTTGATGATGGACTTAACCAGGCCGAGCAGTACTTC
TRBJ1-1 | medium-sized | TRBV20-1 | - | CSTQRGNTEAFF | TGCAGTACCCAGCGGGGGAACACTGAAGCTTTCTTT
TRBJ2-1 | - | TRBV20-1 | TRBD2 | CSANPGTSSYNEQFF | TGCAGTGCTAACCCCGGGACTAGCAGTTACAATGAGCAGTTCTTC
TRBJ2-7 | - | TRBV20-1 | - | CSFSESSYEQYF | TGCAGTTTTAGCGAGAGCTCCTACGAGCAGTACTTC
TRBJ1-1 | few | TRBV19 | - | CASTRGNTEAFF | TGTGCCAGTACCCGGGGGAACACTGAAGCTTTCTTT
TRBJ2-1 | large | TRBV20-1 | - | CSASLASAIPNEQFF | TGCAGTGCTAGTTTAGCTAGCGCAATTCCTAATGAGCAGTTCTTC
TRBJ1-1 | - | TRBV6-4 | - | CASSSRGGTDTEAFF | TGTGCCAGCAGTTCTAGAGGGGGGACGGACACTGAAGCTTTCTTT
TRBJ1-5 | once | TRBV6-1 | - | CASSPDSNQPQHF | TGTGCCAGCAGTCCCGACAGCAATCAGCCCCAGCATTTT
TRBJ1-2 | medium-sized | TRBV20-1 | TRBD1 | CSARGPDRVSYGYTF | TGCAGTGCTAGAGGACCGGACAGGGTCAGCTATGGCTACACCTTC
TRBJ2-1 | large | TRBV20-1 | TRBD2 | CSARERENEQFF | TGCAGTGCTAGAGAGCGGGAGAATGAGCAGTTCTTC
TRBJ1-1 | hyperexpanded | TRBV20-1 | - | CSAPLGNTEAFF | TGCAGTGCTCCGCTAGGGAACACTGAAGCTTTCTTT
TRBJ1-6 | large | TRBV28 | TRBD1 | CASSSGTGDNSPLHF | TGTGCCAGCAGTTCCGGGACAGGGGATAATTCACCCCTCCACTTT
TRBJ2-6 | few | TRBV13 | TRBD2 | CASSFRLAGGPGSGANVLTF | TGTGCCAGCAGCTTCAGACTAGCGGGAGGGCCTGGCTCTGGGGCCAACGTCCTGACTTTC
TRBJ2-7 | few | TRBV20-1 | TRBD1 | CSARGDREYEQYF | TGCAGTGCTAGAGGGGACAGGGAGTACGAGCAGTACTTC
TRBJ1-1 | - | TRBV6-1 | TRBD1 | CASSAIEPGQVSTEAFF | TGTGCCAGCAGTGCGATAGAACCGGGACAGGTTTCCACTGAAGCTTTCTTT
TRBJ1-1 | medium-sized | TRBV20-1 | - | CSAASLGHTEAFF | TGCAGTGCTGCCTCGTTAGGGCACACTGAAGCTTTCTTT
TRBJ1-1 | large | TRBV24-1 | TRBD1 | CATRNTGGHTEAFF | TGTGCCACCAGAAACACAGGGGGCCACACTGAAGCTTTCTTT
TRBJ2-7 | - | TRBV10-3 | - | CAILHPGESYEQYF | TGTGCCATCCTCCACCCCGGGGAGTCCTACGAGCAGTACTTC
TRBJ2-1 | large | TRBV20-1 | TRBD2 | CSARDTTSAYNEQFF | TGCAGTGCTAGAGACACCACTAGCGCCTACAATGAGCAGTTCTTC
TRBJ2-1 | medium-sized | TRBV20-1 | - | CSARWRDNEQFF | TGCAGTGCTCGGTGGAGGGACAATGAGCAGTTCTTC
TRBJ2-1 | large | TRBV10-2 | - | CASSESAEYNEQFF | TGCGCCAGCAGTGAGTCAGCGGAGTACAATGAGCAGTTCTTC
TRBJ2-2 | large | TRBV6-4 | TRBD2 | CASSQQGAGGSGELFF | TGTGCCAGCAGCCAACAGGGAGCGGGAGGATCCGGGGAGCTGTTTTTT
TRBJ2-2 | - | TRBV9 | - | CASSVAEHGELFF | TGTGCCAGCAGCGTAGCGGAGCACGGGGAGCTTTTTTTT
TRBJ2-2 | large | TRBV10-2 | TRBD1 | CASSPSADRGGGELFF | TGCGCCAGCAGTCCTTCCGCCGACAGGGGAGGCGGGGAGCTGTTTTTT
TRBJ2-3 | medium-sized | TRBV24-1 | TRBD1 | CATSDLGQETDTQYF | TGTGCCACCAGTGATTTGGGACAGGAAACAGATACGCAGTATTTT